Following are 19 T cell receptor beta chains from one sample sequenced in a study of vaccination and CD4 T cells after COVID-19. The treatment here: roughly 11-day PBMC culture with coronavirus spike peptide pools or control peptides (ViraFEST assay). Once obtained from cultured CD4+ T cells, the DNA was sequenced using the Oncomine TCR Beta short-read assay. TCRdb independently ran MiXCR on the PCR reads; one entry per CDR3 protein. This sample has 8,000 to 13,000 distinct CDR3 sequences, with roughly 64% found just once. Which antigens these TCRs recognize remains unknown. Sequencing was carried out using CD4+ T cells from blood, cultured in vitro. Receptor source: a human donor who had recovered from COVID-19.

This clonotype turned up a few times. This chain uses TRBV7-6 with TRBJ1-5; D gene unclear. The V and J ends lost 5 bases and 8 bases respectively, with 13 bases between them. The CDR3 runs to 13 residues. Germline assignment: CDR1 SGHVS and CDR2 FNYEAQ. CDR3 in amino acids: CASSPSSLEPQHF. As DNA, the CDR3 is TGTGCCAGCAGCCCGTCATCTTTGGAGCCCCAGCATTTT.

The chain employs TRBV15 and TRBJ2-7; 10 nucleotides match TRBD2. Germline CDR1 LNHNV, CDR2 YYDKDF (reference sequence). The CDR3 is made up of 13 amino acids. The V and J ends lost 4 bases and 5 bases, in that order; junction bases with no gene match: 2. The CDR3 DNA reads TGTGCCACCAGCATAGGGACTAGCGACGAGCAGTACTTC. This encodes CATSIGTSDEQYF. The full variable domain, with the rest looked up from reference TRBV15 and TRBJ2-7, is DAMVIQNPRYQVTQFGKPVTLSCSQTLNHNVMYWYQQKSSQAPKLLFHYYDKDFNNEADTPDNFQSRRPNTSFCFLDIRSPGLGDTAMYLCATSIGTSDEQYFGPGTRLTVT.

In its sample, this clonotype was seen once. V and J are TRBV6-1 and TRBJ1-2; the D gene is possibly TRBD1 (5 bases). The CDR3 covers 12 residues. Germline CDR1 is MNHNS and CDR2 is SASEGT. Trimming cost V 6 bases and J 4 bases, with 9 bases left between them. In DNA, the CDR3 is TGTGCCAGCAGGCGGGGGACCTATGGCTACACCTTC. Translated, it gives CASRRGTYGYTF.

This chain connects TRBV7-2 to TRBJ1-1; D remains unclear. The V gene lost 3 bases and the J gene lost 5 bases, with 10 bases spanning the gap. The CDR3 length is 13 residues. Germline V gives CDR1 SGHTA, CDR2 FQGNSA. CDR3 in amino acids: CASSLESRTEAFF. The CDR3 region has the DNA TGTGCCAGCAGCTTGGAGAGTCGAACTGAAGCTTTCTTT.

Worth noting for this clonotype: The junction shows a germline mismatch at one end, possibly a read error. This sequence joins TRBV7-7 and TRBJ2-3, with 7 bases identical to TRBD1. The CDR3 extends over 14 amino acids. Germline V gene data show CDR1 as SSHAT and CDR2 as FNYEAQ (reference sequence). This CDR3 reads CASSLGQGTDTQYF. CDR3 DNA: TGTGCTAGCAGCTTAGGACAGGGCACAGATACGCAGTATTTT.

The V call is TRBV20-1, the J call TRBJ2-7, with 10 bases fitting TRBD1. V was clipped by 1 base and J by 4 bases; unmatched bases: 7. The germline CDR1 and CDR2 sequences are DFQATT and SNEGSKA (reference sequence). The CDR3 has 15 residues. Written as DNA, the CDR3 is TGCAGTGCTAGAGGGGACAGGGGCCTACCTTACGAGCAGTACTTC. It specifies CSARGDRGLPYEQYF.

CDR3 in amino acids: CATSRELAGVWSQFF. The CDR3 coding sequence is TGTGCCACCAGCAGAGAACTAGCGGGGGTGTGGTCGCAGTTCTTC. This chain links TRBV15 with TRBJ2-1, with 11 bases matching TRBD2. CDR3 length: 15 amino acids. Germline trimming cut 0 bases from V and 12 bases from J; bases unmatched to any gene: 7. Germline V gene lookup returns CDR1 LNHNV and CDR2 YYDKDF (reference sequence).

CDR3 loop: CASSRSTGVGYTF. The CDR3 coding sequence is TGTGCCAGCAGCCGATCGACAGGGGTGGGCTACACCTTC. The chain couples TRBV14 to TRBJ1-2; TRBD1 matches at 8 bases. J lost 8 bases, V lost 4 bases, and 6 bases had no gene match. In germline, CDR1 is SGHDN, CDR2 FVKESK. This CDR3 spans 13 amino acids. The whole variable domain, filled in from reference TRBV14 and TRBJ1-2, reads EAGVTQFPSHSVIEKGQTVTLRCDPISGHDNLYWYRRVMGKEIKFLLHFVKESKQDESGMPNNRFLAERTGGTYSTLKVQPAELEDSGVYFCASSRSTGVGYTFGSGTRLTVV.

The chain employs TRBV20-1 and TRBJ2-7; 11 positions match TRBD2. Trimming at V came to 5 bases and at J to 5 bases, leaving 5 bases not matched to a gene. CDR1 and CDR2 (germline): DFQATT, SNEGSKA (reference sequence). CDR3 length: 13 residues. CDR3 sequence: CSAFLAGGHEQYF. DNA of the CDR3: TGCAGTGCTTTCCTAGCGGGAGGCCACGAGCAGTACTTC.

The rearrangement joins TRBV12-3 or TRBV12-4 to TRBJ2-7, with 7 bases lining up with TRBD1. The CDR3 spans 15 residues. J lost 0 bases, V lost 3 bases, and 5 bases had no gene match. The CDR3 coding sequence is TGTGCCAGCAGTTTGCCGGGACAGCGCTCCTACGAGCAGTACTTC. This sequence encodes CASSLPGQRSYEQYF.

This chain links TRBV19 with TRBJ2-4; maybe TRBD2 (6 bases). The CDR3 is 13 amino acids. Germline V gene lookup returns CDR1 LNHDA and CDR2 SQIVND (reference sequence). V gave up 3 bases and J gave up 13 bases, with 16 bases separating them. CDR3 sequence reads: CASSISRVGGQYF. In DNA form, the CDR3 reads TGTGCCAGTAGTATTTCCAGGGTGGGGGGACAGTACTTC.

The table lists this clonotype with a count of one. The chain recombines TRBV11-2 with TRBJ2-7, with 8 bases lining up with TRBD1. The CDR3 is made up of 14 amino acids. Germline V gene lookup returns CDR1 SGHAT and CDR2 FQNNGV. V shed 5 bases, J shed 4 bases, and the junction held 7 bases outside the gene matches. In DNA, the CDR3 is TGTGCCAGCAGCCTCGGACAGGGTAGATACGAGCAGTACTTC. It translates to CASSLGQGRYEQYF.

The chain has TRBV15 and TRBJ2-3; 12 positions agree with TRBD2. CDR1 and CDR2 from the germline V gene are LNHNV and YYDKDF (reference sequence). J was trimmed by 4 bases and V by 5 bases; bases with no gene match: 10. The CDR3 is 17 residues long. The CDR3 protein is CATSRGLAGGRADTQYF. The CDR3 coding sequence is TGTGCCACCAGCCGGGGTCTAGCGGGGGGGCGCGCAGATACGCAGTATTTT. The full variable domain, rest sourced from reference TRBV15 and TRBJ2-3, is DAMVIQNPRYQVTQFGKPVTLSCSQTLNHNVMYWYQQKSSQAPKLLFHYYDKDFNNEADTPDNFQSRRPNTSFCFLDIRSPGLGDTAMYLCATSRGLAGGRADTQYFGPGTRLTVL.

The chain is built from TRBV20-1 and TRBJ2-2, with 10 bases aligning to TRBD2. J gave up 8 bases and V 3 bases, and 9 bases lay outside the gene matches. Germline loops: CDR1 DFQATT, CDR2 SNEGSKA (reference sequence). This CDR3 comprises 15 residues. CDR3 residues: CSARVRAGGPGELFF. The CDR3 DNA sequence: TGCAGTGCTAGGGTCCGAGCGGGAGGGCCGGGGGAGCTGTTTTTT.

The V call is TRBV20-1, the J call TRBJ2-3; 8 bases agree with TRBD2. Germline CDR1 DFQATT, CDR2 SNEGSKA (reference sequence). J lost 3 bases, V lost 6 bases, and 14 bases had no gene match. CDR3 size: 16 residues. CDR3 sequence: CSAPYRAGGRTDTQYF. The DNA for the CDR3 is TGCAGTGCCCCGTACCGGGCGGGAGGAAGGACAGATACGCAGTATTTT.

The chain joins TRBV27 to TRBJ1-1; 10 bases line up with TRBD1. Per germline, CDR1 MNHEY and CDR2 SMNVEV (reference sequence). This CDR3 comprises 15 residues. J lost 1 base, V lost 3 bases, and 2 bases had no gene match. CDR3 sequence: CASSFRTGGNTEAFF. In DNA form, the CDR3 reads TGTGCCAGCAGTTTCCGGACAGGGGGGAACACTGAAGCTTTCTTT.

The chain's CDR3 is CASSRDRGNINSPLHF. CDR3 DNA sequence: TGTGCCAGCAGCCGGGACAGGGGTAACATTAATTCACCCCTCCACTTT. The chain has TRBV27 and TRBJ1-6, with 10 bases matching TRBD1. Losses at the gene ends were 6 bases for V and 6 bases for J; bases not matched to a gene: 8. Germline V gene sequence: CDR1 MNHEY, CDR2 SMNVEV (reference sequence). The CDR3 spans 16 residues.

This chain connects TRBV30 to TRBJ1-1, with D hard to call. Trimming removed 0 bases at V and 5 bases at J, with 10 bases between. Germline V gene lookup returns CDR1 GTSNPN and CDR2 SVGIG (reference sequence). This CDR3 region has 13 residues. DNA for the CDR3: TGTGCCTGGAGTGTACGGGGAGGGACTGAAGCTTTCTTT. Translating it yields CAWSVRGGTEAFF.

The CDR3 coding sequence is TGTGCCAGCTCCCCCTCGGGTGGGGTGGTTCAGCCCCAGCATTTT. Protein product: CASSPSGGVVQPQHF. This chain joins TRBV18 and TRBJ1-5, with D hard to call. CDR1 and CDR2 (germline): KGHSH, LQKENI. The V end lost 6 bases, the J end lost 6 bases, and 18 bases lay between the germline ends. The CDR3 runs to 15 residues.